The present T cell receptor (beta chain) was sequenced within a study of CD8+ T cells in alopecia areata. Study overall: Treated patients took oral tofacitinib at 5 to 10 mg twice daily. Study-wide findings and caveats: Lesional tissue from the scalp (especially in alopecia totalis/universalis) showed higher clonality than normal scalp.

As regards this clone: Its antigen is not known.

Reverse transcribed after extraction, RNA yielded cDNA as the sequencing template. Profiled with immunoSEQ multiplex PCR; TCRdb holds only in-frame clones, not every one. Here the sample spans around 250,000 clones, roughly two thirds being singletons. The sequences come from CD4+ T cells sorted from blood, collected at week 0. This receptor was taken from a human donor with alopecia areata.

The DNA for the CDR3 is TGCGCCAGCAGCTTGGCGCTAGCGGATCAGACCCAGTACTTC. It specifies CASSLALADQTQYF. The J gene is TRBJ2-5, the V gene TRBV5-1; 7 bases fit TRBD2. Germline assignment: CDR1 SGHRS and CDR2 YFSETQ. The CDR3 is 14 amino acids. The ends lost 0 bases at V and 6 bases at J; junction bases unmatched: 5. Filled out from reference TRBV5-1 and TRBJ2-5, the complete variable domain reads KAGVTQTPRYLIKTRGQQVTLSCSPISGHRSVSWYQQTPGQGLQFLFEYFSETQRNKGNFPGRFSGRQFSNSRSEMNVSTLELGDSALYLCASSLALADQTQYFGPGTRLLVL.